This T cell receptor beta chain comes out of a study of blood T cell repertoires in COVID-19. Repertoires were generated with immunoSEQ multiplex PCR, while TCRdb's copy carries only in-frame clones and drops some. The sample shows under 150,000 clones, over 75% of them seen only once. The receptor was isolated from a human donor with active COVID-19. The donor label of this sample is uncertain. The sample was peripheral blood.

CDR3 in amino acids: CASSEALAGVTETQYF. DNA of the CDR3: TGTGCCAGCAGTGAAGCGCTAGCGGGGGTTACGGAGACCCAGTACTTC. The chain uses TRBV2 and TRBJ2-5; 10 bases match TRBD2. Germline CDR1 reads SNHLY; CDR2 reads FYNNEI. The CDR3 runs 16 residues. V lost 0 bases to trimming and J lost 5 bases; unmatched junction nucleotides: 6.